These T cell receptor beta chains were read from a single sample in a study of blood T cell repertoires in COVID-19. Profiled with immunoSEQ multiplex PCR; TCRdb holds only in-frame clones, not every one. The data hold under 200,000 clones, with 84% observed a single time. Sequences were obtained from peripheral blood. The receptors here all came from a woman over 75 with COVID-19, enrolled during active disease. Each CDR3 is given with its conserved first and last residue. Fields, in order: clone size, V gene, J gene, D gene, CDR3 DNA, CDR3 protein. The D gene is left open where the match is weak. Size is stated for part of the rows, as once, few or many counts, or as a class when the clone is expanded.

NA,TRBV28,TRBJ1-1,TRBD1,TGTGCCAGCAGCCCTTTAAAGGTACGGAGGGGGCCGGGGAACACTGAAGCTTTCTTT,CASSPLKVRRGPGNTEAFF
NA,TRBV12-3/TRBV12-4,TRBJ1-1,NA,TGTGCCAGCAGTTTGACCGGGGAAATTGAAGCTTTCTTT,CASSLTGEIEAFF
once,TRBV2,TRBJ2-7,TRBD1,TGTGCCAGCAACACCGGGACAGGGGGCCGCCGCCAGTACTTC,CASNTGTGGRRQYF
NA,TRBV18,TRBJ2-7,TRBD1,TGTGCCAGCTCAAAGAAACGACAGGGTCCTTACGAGCAGTACTTC,CASSKKRQGPYEQYF
NA,TRBV28,TRBJ1-4,TRBD1,TGTGCCAGCAGTTCGGGACAGCCAAGCAAGGAAAAACTGTTTTTT,CASSSGQPSKEKLFF
NA,TRBV5-8,TRBJ2-3,NA,TGTGCCAGCAGCTTGCAGAGCACAGATACGCAGTATTTT,CASSLQSTDTQYF
NA,TRBV5-6,TRBJ1-2,TRBD1,TGTGCCAGCAGCTTAGACAGGGTCGTGCCCTATGGCTACACCTTC,CASSLDRVVPYGYTF
NA,TRBV27,TRBJ2-3,TRBD1,TGTGCCAGCAGTTTCCGCGGACAGGGTCTACGCACAGATACGCAGTATTTT,CASSFRGQGLRTDTQYF
NA,TRBV24-1,TRBJ2-1,NA,TGTGCCACCAGTGATGTTTCCGGGAGTACCTACAATGAGCAGTTCTTC,CATSDVSGSTYNEQFF
NA,TRBV7-8,TRBJ1-1,TRBD1,TGTGCCAGCAGCGCAGACAGGGGAGCTGAAGCTTTCTTT,CASSADRGAEAFF
NA,TRBV28,TRBJ2-7,TRBD2,TGTGCCAGCAGTCCCGCCGGCGGGAGTAAGGTCGAGCAGTACTTC,CASSPAGGSKVEQYF
NA,TRBV5-1,TRBJ2-3,NA,TGCGCCAGCAGCCCACTCGTCGGGACAGATACGCAGTATTTT,CASSPLVGTDTQYF
NA,TRBV19,TRBJ2-3,NA,TGTGCCAGTAGTCCCCACAGCTCCGGGACTTTAAACACAGATACGCAGTATTTT,CASSPHSSGTLNTDTQYF
NA,TRBV19,TRBJ1-2,TRBD1,TGTGCCAGTAGATCAAATACCGGGACAGGCATTTATGGCTACACCTTC,CASRSNTGTGIYGYTF
NA,TRBV7-2,TRBJ1-5,TRBD1,TGTGCCAGCAGTTTACAGGGGAATCAGCCCCAGCATTTT,CASSLQGNQPQHF
NA,TRBV4-1,TRBJ1-5,TRBD1,TGCGCCAGCAGCAAGGGACAGTATGGCAATCAGCCCCAGCATTTT,CASSKGQYGNQPQHF
NA,TRBV5-8,TRBJ1-4,TRBD1,TGTGCCAGCAGCTTGGGACAGGGTGATAATGAAAAACTGTTTTTT,CASSLGQGDNEKLFF
once,TRBV2,TRBJ2-5,TRBD2,TGTGCCAGCAGTGAACCGGGACTAGCGGGGGGGTACCAAGAGACCCAGTACTTC,CASSEPGLAGGYQETQYF
NA,TRBV27,TRBJ1-1,NA,TGTGCCAGCAGTTTAAACAGGGCGGAAACTGAAGCTTTCTTT,CASSLNRAETEAFF
NA,TRBV27,TRBJ1-1,NA,TGTGCCAGCAGTAAAGTACGGGGCACTGAAGCTTTCTTT,CASSKVRGTEAFF
NA,TRBV6-4,TRBJ1-2,NA,TGTGCCAGCAGTGAATCCAGGGCTGGTGGCTACACCTTC,CASSESRAGGYTF
NA,TRBV20-1,TRBJ2-5,NA,TGCAGTGCTAGTCATGGACAAGTTGAGACCCAGTACTTC,CSASHGQVETQYF
NA,TRBV10-3,TRBJ2-2,TRBD2,TGTGCCATCAGTGGCGGGGGGGCAATAGCCGGGGAGCTGTTTTTT,CAISGGGAIAGELFF
NA,TRBV7-6,TRBJ2-7,TRBD2,TGTGCCAGCAGCTCCGCTACGGGAGGCGAGCAGTACTTC,CASSSATGGEQYF
few,TRBV27,TRBJ2-5,NA,TGTGCCAGCAGAGGCAGGGACCAAGAGACCCAGTACTTC,CASRGRDQETQYF
NA,TRBV3-1/TRBV3-2,TRBJ1-6,TRBD1,TGTGCCAGCAGCCAAGTTATAGGGGGCAGGGATTCACCCCTCCACTTT,CASSQVIGGRDSPLHF
NA,TRBV18,TRBJ1-3,TRBD1,TGTGCCAGCTCACCACGCCGACAGGGGGTATCTGGAAACACCATATATTTT,CASSPRRQGVSGNTIYF
NA,TRBV6-2/TRBV6-3,TRBJ1-2,NA,TGTGCCAGCAGTTACTCGACGGGTAGCGGCTATGGCTACACCTTC,CASSYSTGSGYGYTF
NA,TRBV9,TRBJ1-4,TRBD1,TGTGCCAGCAGCGTAGCCACAGGGGGCGAAAAACTGTTTTTT,CASSVATGGEKLFF
NA,TRBV28,TRBJ2-3,TRBD2,TGTGCCACCCTGGGACTAGCCGAAACAGATACGCAGTATTTT,CATLGLAETDTQYF
NA,TRBV25-1,TRBJ1-2,TRBD1,TGTGCCAGCAGGACAGGGTCCTATGGCTACACCTTC,CASRTGSYGYTF
NA,TRBV30,TRBJ2-5,NA,TGTGCCTGGAGTGTAGGGGGAGTATACCAAGAGACCCAGTACTTC,CAWSVGGVYQETQYF
NA,TRBV5-4,TRBJ2-5,TRBD1,TGTGCCAGCAGCTTGGACTACAGGGGGACCCAGTACTTC,CASSLDYRGTQYF
NA,TRBV18,TRBJ1-1,NA,TGTGCCAGCTCACCACTCTTCCTAGACACTGAAGCTTTCTTT,CASSPLFLDTEAFF
NA,TRBV2,TRBJ1-5,TRBD1,TGTGCCAGCAGTGTAGGACAGGGTGGACAGCCCCAGCATTTT,CASSVGQGGQPQHF
NA,TRBV29-1,TRBJ2-7,TRBD1,TGCAGCGCTTCAGGGGGCGCGGCGGATGAGCAGTACTTC,CSASGGAADEQYF
NA,TRBV7-2,TRBJ2-7,TRBD1,TGTGCCAGCAGCTTTAACGCATGGACAGGGGGCTACGAGCAGTACTTC,CASSFNAWTGGYEQYF
NA,TRBV21-1,TRBJ2-1,NA,TGTGCCAGCAGCCGGAAGGCAGGGTTGAATGAGCAGTTCTTC,CASSRKAGLNEQFF
few,TRBV5-4,TRBJ1-3,TRBD1,TGTGCCAGCAGCAAGGGACAGGGTTCAACCGGAAACACCATATATTTT,CASSKGQGSTGNTIYF
once,TRBV11-1,TRBJ2-1,NA,TGTGCCAGCAGTCCAAGGAGGCAGGTCTCCTACAATGAGCAGTTCTTC,CASSPRRQVSYNEQFF
NA,TRBV6-5,TRBJ1-2,NA,TGTGCCAGCAGTTCCCCGACTGGAAACTATGGCTACACCTTC,CASSSPTGNYGYTF
NA,TRBV7-3,TRBJ2-1,NA,TGTGCCAGCAGCTCCAATTCCTACAATGAGCAGTTCTTC,CASSSNSYNEQFF
NA,TRBV27,TRBJ1-5,NA,TGTGCCAGCAGTTGGTACTACACCACGGCAGGCAATCAGCCCCAGCATTTT,CASSWYYTTAGNQPQHF
NA,TRBV28,TRBJ2-4,NA,TGTGCCAGCACCCCTTCCAGTCTTCCAAACATTCAGTACTTC,CASTPSSLPNIQYF
NA,TRBV18,TRBJ2-5,NA,TGTGCCAGCTCACCACAGTACGGTTTGGAGACCCAGTACTTC,CASSPQYGLETQYF
NA,TRBV18,TRBJ2-7,TRBD1,TGTGCCAGCTCACCAACGGGACAGTACTACGAGCAGTACTTC,CASSPTGQYYEQYF
NA,TRBV28,TRBJ1-2,NA,TGTGCCAGCAGTTTATTAGACAGAAACTATGGCTACACCTTC,CASSLLDRNYGYTF
once,TRBV4-1,TRBJ1-5,NA,TGCGCCAGCAGCCAAGTTGGGCCAGGGCTAAATCAGCCCCAGCATTTT,CASSQVGPGLNQPQHF
NA,TRBV2,TRBJ1-4,NA,TGTGCCAGCATCAGGACATCAACTAATGAAAAACTGTTTTTT,CASIRTSTNEKLFF
NA,TRBV28,TRBJ1-4,TRBD1,TGTGCCAGCAGTTTACCGGGACAGGGCGTGTTTTTT,CASSLPGQGVFF
NA,TRBV18,TRBJ2-6,NA,TGTGCCACGCAACCAGCTGGGGCCAACGTCCTGACTTTC,CATQPAGANVLTF